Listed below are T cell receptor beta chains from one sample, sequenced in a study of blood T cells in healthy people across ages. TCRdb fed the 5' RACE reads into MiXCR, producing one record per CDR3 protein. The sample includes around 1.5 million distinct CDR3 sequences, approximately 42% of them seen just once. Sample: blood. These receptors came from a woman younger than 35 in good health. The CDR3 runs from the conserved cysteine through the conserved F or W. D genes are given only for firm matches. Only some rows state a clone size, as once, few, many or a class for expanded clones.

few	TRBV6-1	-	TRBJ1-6	TGTGCCAGCATCCCTTTCGGAAGCTCCTATAATTCACCCCTCCACTTT	CASIPFGSSYNSPLHF
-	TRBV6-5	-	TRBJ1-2	TGTGCCAGCAGTTACCTCCCACAGCCTGACCCCTATGGCTACACCTTC	CASSYLPQPDPYGYTF
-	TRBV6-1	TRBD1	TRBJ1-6	TGTGCCAGCAGTGAAGTTTTGGGGACAGCCGGGTCACCCCTCCACTTT	CASSEVLGTAGSPLHF
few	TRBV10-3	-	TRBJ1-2	TGTGCCATCAGTGATCGTGAAGGCTATGGCTACACCTTC	CAISDREGYGYTF
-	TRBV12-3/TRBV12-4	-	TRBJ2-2	TGTGCCAGCAAGCCGGGAGTGTATACCGGGGAGCTGTTTTTT	CASKPGVYTGELFF
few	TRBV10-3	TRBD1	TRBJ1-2	TGTGCCATCAGTGAAGACAGGGGCCGCTTTAACTATGGCTACACCTTC	CAISEDRGRFNYGYTF
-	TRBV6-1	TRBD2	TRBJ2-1	TGTGCCAGCAGTGAGCGGGGGGGGCGCAATGAGCAGTTCTTC	CASSERGGRNEQFF
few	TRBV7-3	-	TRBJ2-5	TGTGCCAGCAGCAGCTGCGGGAAAGAGACCCAGTACTTC	CASSSCGKETQYF
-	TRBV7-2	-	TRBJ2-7	TGTGCCAGCAGATCTAACGGACCCGGGGAGCAGTACTTC	CASRSNGPGEQYF
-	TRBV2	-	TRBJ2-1	TGTGCCAGCAGTGAAAGCCAAAGAGGTGTCCAGCAGTTCTTC	CASSESQRGVQQFF
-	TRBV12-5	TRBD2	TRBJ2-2	TGTGCTAGTGGTTCGACAACTAGCGCCCAGAACACCGGGGAGCTGTTTTTT	CASGSTTSAQNTGELFF
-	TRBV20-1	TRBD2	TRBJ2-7	TGCAGTGCTGGAGGACTAGCTACCCTCTCCGACGAGCAGTACTTC	CSAGGLATLSDEQYF
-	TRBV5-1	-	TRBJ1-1	TGCGCCAGCGGCTGGGTCTCGGGCGGGAACACTGAAGCTTTCTTT	CASGWVSGGNTEAFF
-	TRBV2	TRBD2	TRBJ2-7	TGTGCCAGCAGCAGTACTAGCGGGGCTTCCTACGAGCAGTACTTC	CASSSTSGASYEQYF
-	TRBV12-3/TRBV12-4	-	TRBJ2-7	TGTGCCAGCAGTTTAGAGGGGGGGGACGAGCAGTACTTC	CASSLEGGDEQYF
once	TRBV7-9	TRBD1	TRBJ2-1	TGTGCCAGCAGCCCCCATCGACAGGGGGAGGCTTACAATGAGCAGTTCTTC	CASSPHRQGEAYNEQFF